This TCR beta chain was sequenced in a study of blood T cell repertoires in COVID-19. In the study overall: PBMCs, B-cell-depleted T cells, or T cells provided the cDNA or gDNA that made up the material.

Only in-frame clones appear in the TCRdb table, and some are missing; sequencing was by immunoSEQ multiplex PCR. The table lists roughly 130,000 clones, around 87% of them singletons. In this sample, this clone turned up once. There are 15 residues in the CDR3. Germline loops: CDR1 SGHNT, CDR2 YYREEE (reference sequence). This chain joins TRBV5-4 and TRBJ2-2; the D gene is possibly TRBD2 (7 bases). This sequence was found in an older woman with acute or convalescent COVID-19. Sequenced input: peripheral blood. The CDR3 here is CATVQRDKPTGELFF. The CDR3 bases are TGTGCTACGGTCCAGCGGGACAAACCCACCGGGGAGCTGTTTTTT.